Described below is a single T cell receptor (beta chain) sequence and its context. Its specific antigen is unknown. The record has no base qualities; no much larger clone is one base away. These data are taken from a study of beta chain features in type 1 diabetes listed by TCRdb under 2018. About the investigation overall: Mean age, gender distribution, total cell number and subset yield were not different between patients and healthy donors. Whereas all 30 or so donors provided naive and central memory subsets, regulatory and stem cell-like memory subsets were isolated from just 8 patients and roughly eight healthy donors. A total of about 100,000,000 sorted cells were examined across all samples, and RNA yield correlated strongly with the number of cells per subset. The study compared TCRB repertoires of sorted circulating CD4+ T cell subsets between recently diagnosed type 1 diabetes patients and matched healthy donors.

From V the trimming removes 5 bases and from J it removes 1 base, while the gene matches leave 8 bases of the junction unaccounted for. CDR1 and CDR2, looked up from the germline V gene, are SGHAT and FQNNGV. Counted from cysteine to phenylalanine, this CDR3 has 16 amino acids. Only CDR3 DNA remains: 48 bases, in frame from the first base. Each donor gave one peripheral blood draw, around 100 mL on average, collected into heparinised tubes. Using a panel that included CD45RO, CCR7, CD25, CD127, CD95 and CD27, naive, central memory, regulatory and stem cell-like memory CD4+ T cells were sorted on a BD FACSAria II. Every sorted population had a purity above 95%. PBMCs were isolated immediately by Lymphoprep density gradient centrifugation and stained directly without culture. So that batch effects would be minimized, each experiment stained and sorted samples in pairs, pairing one healthy donor with one patient.

What the study reported, not specific to this receptor: PCR might favor shorter templates, but patient and control samples were amplified and corrected together, so any skew would affect both groups equally. Because cDNA was sequenced instead of genomic DNA, highly expressing activated cells could be over-represented, though the groups showed no difference in activation or CD3 levels. At VDJ recombination sites, type 1 diabetes patients had fewer insertions and more deleted nucleotides, which implies abnormalities in thymic rearrangement. Type 1 diabetes patients showed a moderate but significant shortening of TCRB CDR3 length in all four CD4+ subsets. Naive, central memory and regulatory TCRB repertoires appeared to be more similar among patients than among healthy donors. Only small numbers of individuals were included in the HLA sub-analyses, which left unresolved whether HLA type had any influence on TCRB rearrangement.

The High Capacity cDNA Reverse Transcription Kit was used to reverse transcribe all of the isolated RNA, meaning that expressed TCRB transcripts were what got sequenced. Naive, central memory and regulatory T cell samples underwent deep immunoSEQ sequencing, averaging roughly 3.3 million total reads per sample. Sorted cells were lysed in RLT buffer and RNA was extracted with DNase-treated RNeasy Micro or Mini kits, depending on cell number. Each cell subset was processed separately to prevent cross-contamination, with patient and healthy donor samples processed together. Using the immunoSEQ multiplex PCR, TCRB sequences were amplified from cDNA into 87-bp fragments spanning the CDR3 region. Sequencing of the amplicons was performed on the Illumina HiSeq platform. On the study's bioinformatics: Synthetic template baselines were used to correct PCR bias computationally, reads within Hamming distance 2 were collapsed together, and singletons that could not be merged were discarded. Reads were aligned against IMGT so that V, D and J genes, CDR3 length and insertions or deletions at six rearrangement sites could be assigned. Within each subset, clonotype counts were normalized to sorted cell number, after which true diversity and Gini coefficients were computed with the tcR R package. The overlap coefficient, calculated on TCRB nucleotide sequences, was used to measure repertoire sharing. As a proxy for the pre-selection repertoire, out-of-frame TCRB sequences from naive cells were analyzed. The immuneACCESS repertoire file appears here via TCRdb, limited to in-frame rearrangements. These files lack a portion of the clones; in checked studies, under half of the deficit traces to unresolved V genes, and the cause of the others is not known. V, J and clone size reflect that table, while D and trimming were determined from the DNA. In all, the sample holds 350,000 or so clones, and roughly a fifth of those were seen once. Approximately 0.041% of the sample rests with the top ten.

The TCR comes from a woman between 18 and 30 years old in good health. The material sequenced was naive CD4+ T cells from blood. Taken with the paper, the label for cell subset or site translates to: true naive CD4+ T cells. Recombination connected TRBV11-2 to TRBJ2-5; 9 middle bases align to TRBD2. The CDR3 reads as follows: CASSLNSGRVQETQYF. The base sequence is TGTGCCAGCAGCCTCAATAGCGGGAGAGTCCAAGAGACCCAGTACTTC.